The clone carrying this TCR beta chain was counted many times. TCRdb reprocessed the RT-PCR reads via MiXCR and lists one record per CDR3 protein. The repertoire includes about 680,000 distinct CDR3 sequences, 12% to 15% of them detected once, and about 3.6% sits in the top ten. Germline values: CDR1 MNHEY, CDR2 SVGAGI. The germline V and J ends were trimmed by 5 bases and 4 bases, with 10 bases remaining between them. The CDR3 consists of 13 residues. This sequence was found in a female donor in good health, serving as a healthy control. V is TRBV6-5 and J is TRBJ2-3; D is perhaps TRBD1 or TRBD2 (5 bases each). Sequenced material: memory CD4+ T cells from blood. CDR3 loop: CASSHQGADTQYF. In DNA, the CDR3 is TGTGCCAGCAGTCATCAGGGAGCAGATACGCAGTATTTT.